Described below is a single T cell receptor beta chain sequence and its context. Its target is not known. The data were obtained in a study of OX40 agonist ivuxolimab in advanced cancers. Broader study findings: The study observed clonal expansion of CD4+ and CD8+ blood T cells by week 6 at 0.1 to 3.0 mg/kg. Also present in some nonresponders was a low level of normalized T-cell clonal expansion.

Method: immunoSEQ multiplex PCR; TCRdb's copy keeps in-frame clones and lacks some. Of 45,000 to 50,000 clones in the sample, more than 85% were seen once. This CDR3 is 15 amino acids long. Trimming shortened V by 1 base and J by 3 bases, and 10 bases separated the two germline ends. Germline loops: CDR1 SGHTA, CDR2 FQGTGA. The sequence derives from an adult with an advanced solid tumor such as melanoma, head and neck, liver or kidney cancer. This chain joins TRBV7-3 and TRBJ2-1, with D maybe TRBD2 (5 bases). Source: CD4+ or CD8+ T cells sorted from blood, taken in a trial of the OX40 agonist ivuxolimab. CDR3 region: CASSLSVSGYNEQFF. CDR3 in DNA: TGTGCCAGCAGCTTAAGTGTAAGCGGCTACAATGAGCAGTTCTTC.